The 20 T cell receptor beta chains below come from one sample, sequenced in a study of T cell responses to AZD1222 COVID-19 vaccine. The table came from immunoSEQ multiplex PCR; TCRdb's copy has only in-frame clones and leaves some out. The top ten clones hold 15% of a sample with 120,000 or so clones, around 90% of them seen once. The starting material was peripheral blood, obtained 28 days after the second AZD1222 dose. All receptors come from an adult who received the AZD1222 COVID-19 vaccine.

The rearrangement links TRBV5-1 to TRBJ1-5; the D gene is possibly TRBD1 (6 bases). The CDR3 has 15 amino acids. Germline assignment: CDR1 SGHRS and CDR2 YFSETQ. The V and J ends lost 4 bases and 9 bases respectively, with 20 bases between them. CDR3 nucleotides: TGCGCCAGCAGCCCCGGCGAGGGACACGAAGGGCCCCAGCATTTT. This codes for CASSPGEGHEGPQHF.

This rearrangement joins TRBV5-1 to TRBJ2-3; 8 bases align to TRBD1. The length of the CDR3 is 15 residues. Germline-derived CDR1 and CDR2 are SGHRS and YFSETQ. V was clipped by 2 bases and J by 3 bases; unmatched bases: 5. The chain's CDR3 is CASSFQGALTDTQYF. The DNA for the CDR3 is TGCGCCAGCAGCTTCCAGGGGGCCCTAACAGATACGCAGTATTTT. Full variable domain (rest looked up from reference TRBV5-1 and TRBJ2-3): KAGVTQTPRYLIKTRGQQVTLSCSPISGHRSVSWYQQTPGQGLQFLFEYFSETQRNKGNFPGRFSGRQFSNSRSEMNVSTLELGDSALYLCASSFQGALTDTQYFGPGTRLTVL.

Here the CDR3 DNA reads TGCGCCAGCAGCTACCGGGACAGGGGGGGTCGGATGAACACTGAAGCTTTCTTT. Amino acid sequence: CASSYRDRGGRMNTEAFF. V usage is TRBV5-1 and J usage is TRBJ1-1, with TRBD1 matching over 11 bases. CDR1 SGHRS and CDR2 YFSETQ come from the germline V gene. The V and J ends lost 3 bases and 0 bases, in that order; junction bases with no gene match: 10. The CDR3 is 18 amino acids.

This chain connects TRBV7-9 to TRBJ1-2; TRBD1 is a possible D gene (6 bases). Between the trimmed V and J ends, which lost 5 bases and 6 bases, there was a span of 22 bases. From germline, CDR1 is SEHNR and CDR2 FQNEAQ (reference sequence). CDR3 length: 16 residues. CDR3 coding DNA: TGTGCCAGCAGCCAAGAGCTTGTCAGGGGCGTCGATGGCTACACCTTC. This gives the protein CASSQELVRGVDGYTF. The whole variable domain, remainder taken from reference TRBV7-9 and TRBJ1-2, is DTGVSQNPRHKITKRGQNVTFRCDPISEHNRLYWYRQTLGQGPEFLTYFQNEAQLEKSRLLSDRFSAERPKGSFSTLEIQRTEQGDSAMYLCASSQELVRGVDGYTFGSGTRLTVV.

V is TRBV7-9 and J is TRBJ2-3; TRBD2 matches at 9 bases. CDR3 length equals 14 residues. The germline V gene encodes CDR1 SEHNR and CDR2 FQNEAQ (reference sequence). After removal of 5 bases from V and 2 bases from J, the junction contained 2 bases not matched to a gene. The CDR3 nucleotides are TGTGCCAGCAGCCCTAGCGGGATCACAGATACGCAGTATTTT. Translating it yields CASSPSGITDTQYF.

The chain combines TRBV5-1 with TRBJ1-2; D ambiguous. This CDR3 is built from 13 residues. Germline V gene data show CDR1 as SGHRS and CDR2 as YFSETQ. Trimming took 2 bases from V and 4 from J, leaving 9 bases between them. In DNA, the CDR3 is TGCGCCAGCAGCTTCGAGGCGGTCTATGGCTACACCTTC. This sequence encodes CASSFEAVYGYTF.

The chain carries TRBV4-2 and TRBJ2-1; 11 bases are shared with TRBD2. CDR1 LGHNA and CDR2 YNFKEQ come from the germline V gene. The junction had 9 bases not matched to a gene; V was cut back by 0 bases and J by 8 bases. This CDR3 is built from 17 residues. CDR3 DNA: TGTGCCAGCAGCCAAGATCTGGTTAGCGGGGGGGCGCATGAGCAGTTCTTC. This sequence encodes CASSQDLVSGGAHEQFF.

CDR3 protein: CASSSGPNTEAFF. CDR3 sequence (DNA): TGTGCCAGTAGTTCGGGCCCGAACACTGAAGCTTTCTTT. J is TRBJ1-1 and V is TRBV19, with no clear D. CDR3 length: 13 residues. Per germline, CDR1 LNHDA and CDR2 SQIVND (reference sequence). V dropped 5 bases and J dropped 1 base, with 8 bases sitting between them.

This rearrangement joins TRBV3-1 (or the pseudogene TRBV3-2) to TRBJ1-2; perhaps TRBD1 as D (6 bases). Germline CDR1 is LGHDT and CDR2 is YNNKEL (reference sequence). There are 15 residues in the CDR3. Trimming took 3 bases from V and 6 from J, leaving 17 bases between them. The CDR3 reads CASSHAPQGMDGYTF. In DNA form, the CDR3 reads TGTGCCAGCAGCCATGCCCCCCAGGGGATGGATGGCTACACCTTC.

This clone was detected once. The CDR3 loop is CASRAGTGNGYTF. CDR3 sequence (DNA): TGTGCCAGCAGGGCCGGGACAGGGAATGGCTACACCTTC. The chain recombines TRBV12-3 or TRBV12-4 with TRBJ1-2; TRBD1 aligns across 9 bases. V shed 6 bases, J shed 6 bases, and the junction held 5 bases outside the gene matches. This CDR3 has 13 amino acids.

CDR3 nucleotide sequence: TGTGCCAGCAGTTTCCGCTTTAGCACAGATACGCAGTATTTT. It encodes CASSFRFSTDTQYF. This sequence joins TRBV27 and TRBJ2-3; D is ambiguous. The CDR3 has 14 amino acids. The germline CDR1 and CDR2 sequences are MNHEY and SMNVEV (reference sequence). V lost 3 bases to trimming and J lost 0 bases, with 7 bases between them.

The CDR3 DNA is TGTGCCAGCTCCGTAGCGGTTACCTACGAGCAGTACTTC. It yields the protein CASSVAVTYEQYF. V gene TRBV27 combines with J gene TRBJ2-7; possible D gene TRBD2, 6 bases. The CDR3 totals 13 residues. CDR1 is MNHEY and CDR2 is SMNVEV in the germline V gene (reference sequence). The ends were cut back, 8 bases at V and 2 bases at J, with 13 bases in the middle.

The chain carries TRBV18 and TRBJ1-4, with D possibly TRBD1 on 6 matching bases. Germline CDR1 KGHSH, CDR2 LQKENI. The CDR3 loop spans 16 amino acids. The ends were cut back, 6 bases at V and 4 bases at J, with 18 bases in the middle. The CDR3 DNA is TGTGCCAGCTCCCAAAACCCCCAGGGGAGTAATGAAAAACTGTTTTTT. Its protein product is CASSQNPQGSNEKLFF.

The rearrangement uses TRBV19 and TRBJ1-1; TRBD1 aligns across 9 bases. With 1 base clipped from V and 1 base from J, the junction kept 1 base outside the gene matches. The CDR3 spans 15 residues. CDR1 is LNHDA and CDR2 is SQIVND in the germline V gene (reference sequence). CDR3 sequence reads: CASSIGDRENTEAFF. The CDR3 DNA reads as TGTGCCAGTAGTATAGGGGACAGGGAGAACACTGAAGCTTTCTTT.

The J gene is TRBJ1-5, the V gene TRBV7-9; D perhaps matches TRBD1 (5 bases). Germline CDR1 SEHNR, CDR2 FQNEAQ (reference sequence). V lost 1 base and J lost 1, with 11 bases in between. There are 16 residues in the CDR3. In DNA, the CDR3 is TGTGCCAGCAGCTTAGTCCAGGGAGAGAGCAATCAGCCCCAGCATTTT. This sequence encodes CASSLVQGESNQPQHF.

The genes are TRBV5-4 and TRBJ2-2, with 7 bases fitting TRBD1. V was pared by 4 bases and J by 2 bases, with 5 bases of the junction left unmatched. The CDR3 consists of 15 residues. Per the germline V gene, CDR1 is SGHNT and CDR2 is YYREEE (reference sequence). DNA for the CDR3: TGTGCCAGCAGCCGCCGGACAGGAAACACCGGGGAGCTGTTTTTT. Amino acid sequence: CASSRRTGNTGELFF.

The chain combines TRBV28 with TRBJ1-2; weak D call: TRBD1 (5 bases). The CDR3 is 13 amino acids. Germline V lookup: CDR1 MDHEN, CDR2 SYDVKM. Trimming cost V 5 bases and J 8 bases, with 15 bases left between them. CDR3 DNA sequence: TGTGCCAGCAGTGGGGCAGGGCCGTCCGGCTACACCTTC. The encoded protein is CASSGAGPSGYTF.

V is TRBV12-5 and J is TRBJ2-1; D is ambiguous. The germline V and J ends were trimmed by 5 bases and 8 bases, with 13 bases remaining between them. The CDR3 is made up of 13 amino acids. Germline CDR1 is LGHNT and CDR2 is FRNRAP. As DNA, the CDR3 is TGTGCTAGTGGTCTCTCCCTCTCTCATGAGCAGTTCTTC. Its protein is CASGLSLSHEQFF.

The CDR3 reads CASSLGTGYVNTEAFF. CDR3 nucleotide sequence: TGTGCCAGCAGTTTAGGGACAGGGTACGTGAACACTGAAGCTTTCTTT. The J gene is TRBJ1-1, the V gene TRBV27; TRBD1 aligns across 9 bases. The CDR3 is 16 amino acids. V trimming: 2 bases; J trimming: 0 bases; junction bases outside the gene matches: 4. CDR1 and CDR2 from the germline V gene are MNHEY and SMNVEV (reference sequence).

This rearrangement joins TRBV28 to TRBJ1-6; D is perhaps TRBD1 (5 bases). Germline V gene sequence: CDR1 MDHEN, CDR2 SYDVKM. Trimming pared 4 bases from V and 8 bases from J, leaving 9 bases between. The CDR3 sequence is 13 residues long. CDR3 protein: CASSSRGYSPLHF. The DNA for the CDR3 is TGTGCCAGCAGTTCTAGGGGTTATTCACCCCTCCACTTT.